This TCR beta chain appears in the sequencing data of a study of T cells in Graves' hyperthyroidism and ophthalmopathy. Background on the study: Once the initial diagnosis was made, peripheral blood was obtained before any treatment.

This CDR3 contains 16 residues. Trimming removed 3 bases at V and 3 bases at J, with 17 bases between. Germline assignment: CDR1 MNHNS and CDR2 SASEGT. Amplified TCR beta CDR3 regions came from RNA transcripts. The study used the HTBI primer set for a first-round RT-PCR of the TCR CDR3. TCRdb processed the multiplex PCR reads anew with MiXCR; each CDR3 protein has one entry. The repertoire holds over 200,000 distinct CDR3 sequences, approximately 20% seen once, with 35% to 50% in the top ten. Absence of ophthalmopathy progression within 18 months defined stable Graves' hyperthyroidism. Clinicians diagnosed patients from clinical symptoms, serum thyroxine and TRAb, thyroid ultrasound and orbital computed tomography. This clonotype occurred a few times. The antigen remains undetermined. Study-level results: Progression to ophthalmopathy was predicted a median of approximately 6.4 months early.

Input material: blood. This sequence joins TRBV6-1 and TRBJ1-2; D call uncertain. The receptor's source is a man in his forties or fifties with Graves' hyperthyroidism. CDR3 sequence (DNA): TGTGCCAGCAGTGAGAGTCCCCCACCCATTGACTATGGCTACACCTTC. Its protein is CASSESPPPIDYGYTF.